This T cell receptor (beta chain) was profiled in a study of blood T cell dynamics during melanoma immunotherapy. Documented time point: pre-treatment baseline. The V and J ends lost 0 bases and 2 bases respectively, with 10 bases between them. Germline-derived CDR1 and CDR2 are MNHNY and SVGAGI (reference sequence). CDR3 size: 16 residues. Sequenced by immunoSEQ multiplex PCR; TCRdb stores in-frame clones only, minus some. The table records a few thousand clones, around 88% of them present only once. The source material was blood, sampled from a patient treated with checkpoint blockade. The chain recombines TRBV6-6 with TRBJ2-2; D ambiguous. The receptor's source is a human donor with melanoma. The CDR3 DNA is TGTGCCAGCAGTTACTCGGCAGGTGTCAACACCGGGGAGCTGTTTTTT. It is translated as CASSYSAGVNTGELFF.